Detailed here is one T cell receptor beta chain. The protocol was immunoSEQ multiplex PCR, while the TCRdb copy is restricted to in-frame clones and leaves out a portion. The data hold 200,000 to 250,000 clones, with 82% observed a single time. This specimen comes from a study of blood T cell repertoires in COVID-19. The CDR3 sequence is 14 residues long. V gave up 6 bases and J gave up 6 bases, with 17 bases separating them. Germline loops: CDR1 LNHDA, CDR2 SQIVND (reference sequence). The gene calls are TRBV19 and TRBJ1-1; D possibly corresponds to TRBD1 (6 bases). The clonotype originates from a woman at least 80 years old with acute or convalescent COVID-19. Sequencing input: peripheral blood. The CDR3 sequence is CASSEQGQGAEAFF. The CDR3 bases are TGTGCCAGTAGCGAACAGGGTCAGGGAGCTGAAGCTTTCTTT.